One sample yielded the 25 T cell receptor beta chains listed below, sequenced in a study of blood T cell repertoires in COVID-19 (dated by TCRdb to the early 2020s). Receptor libraries were prepared by the immunoSEQ multiplex PCR assay. Here the immuneACCESS table is served through TCRdb, limited to in-frame sequences with V and J called. Missing clones are a known gap in these copies; in checked studies unresolved V genes cover under half, and the rest lacks a known reason. Here the sample has some 200,000 clones; 75% to 85% occur a single time. Around 1.3% of the sample lies in the top ten. Sequenced input: peripheral blood. Source of these receptors: a woman under 40 with COVID-19, enrolled during active disease.

V gene TRBV27 combines with J gene TRBJ2-7, with TRBD1 identical over 11 bases. This CDR3 has 15 residues. Trimming took 5 bases from V and 6 from J; bases not matched to a gene: 9. Germline V gene sequence: CDR1 MNHEY, CDR2 SMNVEV (reference sequence). The DNA of the CDR3 is TGTGCCAGCAGTCCAGGACAGGGGGCCGCTCGCGAGCAGTACTTC. It encodes CASSPGQGAAREQYF.

This clone was picked up one time. The chain carries TRBV10-3 and TRBJ1-2; D not resolved. CDR3 length: 13 amino acids. The V end lost 8 bases, the J end lost 1 base, and 11 bases lay between the germline ends. The germline V gene has CDR1 ENHRY and CDR2 SYGVKD. This CDR3 is CAIAEEVNYGYTF. CDR3 DNA: TGTGCCATCGCGGAGGAGGTTAACTATGGCTACACCTTC.

V is TRBV6-2 or TRBV6-3 and J is TRBJ1-4; no clear D gene. Germline CDR1 and CDR2: MNHEY and SVGEGT. V was pared by 5 bases and J by 3 bases, with 13 bases between. This CDR3 has 15 residues. CDR3 nucleotides: TGTGCCAGCAGTGCCGCGCGGGGAGCTAATGAAAAACTGTTTTTT. Protein sequence: CASSAARGANEKLFF.

The chain joins TRBV5-5 to TRBJ2-1; D may be TRBD2 (6 bases). This CDR3 region has 13 residues. Germline CDR1 is SGHKS and CDR2 is YYEKEE (reference sequence). V shed 4 bases and J shed 4 bases, with 9 bases lying between them. The CDR3 loop reads CASSGSGYNEQFF. The DNA of the CDR3 is TGTGCCAGCAGCGGCAGCGGGTACAATGAGCAGTTCTTC.

V gene TRBV19 combines with J gene TRBJ1-3; TRBD1 aligns across 8 bases. V gave up 8 bases and J gave up 2 bases; unmatched junction bases: 5. Germline values: CDR1 LNHDA, CDR2 SQIVND (reference sequence). The CDR3 runs 14 residues. As DNA, the CDR3 is TGTGCCAGTGGACAGGGTAGTCCTGGAAACACCATATATTTT. It codes for CASGQGSPGNTIYF.

The gene calls are TRBV7-9 and TRBJ2-1, with 11 bases that match TRBD2. This CDR3 comprises 15 residues. From germline, CDR1 is SEHNR and CDR2 FQNEAQ (reference sequence). The junction had 9 bases not matched to a gene; V was cut back by 5 bases and J by 9 bases. CDR3 nucleotide sequence: TGTGCCAGCAGCGTAACTAGCGGGGGACCTCCTGAGCAGTTCTTC. It yields the protein CASSVTSGGPPEQFF.

This chain connects TRBV6-2 or TRBV6-3 to TRBJ1-1; possibly TRBD1 for D (5 bases). Germline loops: CDR1 MNHEY, CDR2 SVGEGT. The CDR3 spans 14 residues. Trimming left V 4 bases short and J 4 bases short, with 13 bases between. The CDR3 sequence: CASSSGGEITEAFF. The CDR3 nucleotides read TGTGCCAGCAGTTCCGGAGGGGAAATCACTGAAGCTTTCTTT.

In DNA form, the CDR3 reads TGTGCCAGCAGCTTGGGGGGGACTTTAAACACCGGGGAGCTGTTTTTT. This codes for CASSLGGTLNTGELFF. This chain connects TRBV7-2 to TRBJ2-2; 7 bases align to TRBD2. V shed 3 bases, J shed 2 bases, and the junction held 6 bases outside the gene matches. Germline CDR1 and CDR2: SGHTA and FQGNSA. CDR3 size: 16 residues.

The CDR3 region has the DNA TGTGCCAGCAGGGCCGGGACAGGGCTTAGCAATCAGCCCCAGCATTTT. Protein product: CASRAGTGLSNQPQHF. The J gene is TRBJ1-5, the V gene TRBV27; 9 bases agree with TRBD1. The CDR3 is 16 amino acids. The germline V gene encodes CDR1 MNHEY and CDR2 SMNVEV (reference sequence). V lost 6 bases and J lost 0; bases outside the gene matches: 6.

Remarks on this clone: The germline gene is not matched at one end of the junction; a read error may be the cause. This chain links TRBV10-3 with TRBJ1-5, with unresolved D. Germline loops: CDR1 ENHRY, CDR2 SYGVKD. The CDR3 spans 16 residues. The CDR3 reads CATSEAGILSNQPQHF. For the CDR3, the DNA is TGTGCCACCAGTGAGGCGGGGATTCTAAGCAATCAGCCCCAGCATTTT.

The chain joins TRBV6-6 to TRBJ2-7, with TRBD2 identical over 10 bases. Germline V gives CDR1 MNHNY, CDR2 SVGAGI (reference sequence). The V gene end was trimmed by 5 bases and the J gene end by 5 bases; junction bases not matched to a gene: 24. The CDR3 totals 20 residues. In nucleotides, the CDR3 is TGTGCCAGCAGTCAGGGGACAGCTCCTCGAATAGCGGGAGGACGCAACGAGCAGTACTTC. Encoded protein: CASSQGTAPRIAGGRNEQYF.

The CDR3 here is CASSSRTSGRVYEQYF. For the CDR3, the DNA is TGTGCCAGCAGCTCCCGGACTAGCGGGAGGGTTTACGAGCAGTACTTC. This chain uses TRBV11-2 with TRBJ2-7; 15 nucleotides line up with TRBD2. CDR1 is SGHAT and CDR2 is FQNNGV in the germline V gene. V trimming: 4 bases; J trimming: 4 bases; junction bases outside the gene matches: 5. This CDR3 has 16 amino acids.

The rearrangement joins TRBV18 to TRBJ1-1, with 8 positions matching TRBD1. The CDR3 length is 14 residues. Trimming cost V 3 bases and J 5 bases; bases outside gene matches: 5. Germline CDR1 KGHSH, CDR2 LQKENI. The CDR3 reads CASSPQGAETEAFF. The CDR3, as DNA: TGTGCCAGCTCACCTCAGGGGGCTGAGACTGAAGCTTTCTTT.

The chain uses TRBV4-1 and TRBJ2-6, with D perhaps matching TRBD1 (6 bases). The length of the CDR3 is 17 residues. Germline-derived CDR1 and CDR2 are MGHRA and YSYEKL. Trimming cost V 2 bases and J 2 bases, with 13 bases left between them. CDR3 sequence (DNA): TGCGCCAGCAGCCAACGGGCTGGGGGCACTGGGGCCAACGTCCTGACTTTC. Protein product: CASSQRAGGTGANVLTF.

The V gene is TRBV27, the J gene TRBJ1-2; possible D gene TRBD1, 6 bases. CDR1 and CDR2 from the germline V gene are MNHEY and SMNVEV (reference sequence). V lost 8 bases to trimming and J lost 11 bases, with 21 bases between them. The CDR3 totals 13 residues. The CDR3: CASGPWAGEHYTF. CDR3 DNA: TGTGCCAGCGGGCCCTGGGCAGGGGAGCATTACACCTTC.

The V call is TRBV4-2, the J call TRBJ1-4; 7 bases fit TRBD1. V shed 0 bases, J shed 8 bases, and the junction held 15 bases outside the gene matches. The CDR3 loop spans 18 amino acids. CDR1 is LGHNA, CDR2 YNFKEQ, per germline. The CDR3 here is CASSQENRRATGHEKLFF. The CDR3 DNA reads as TGTGCCAGCAGCCAAGAAAACAGGCGCGCGACAGGGCACGAAAAACTGTTTTTT.

The J gene is TRBJ1-2, the V gene TRBV30; 8 bases are shared with TRBD1. After removal of 8 bases from V and 2 bases from J, the junction contained 10 bases not matched to a gene. Germline V CDR1 and CDR2: GTSNPN, SVGIG (reference sequence). CDR3 length: 14 amino acids. This chain's CDR3 is CATWTGSRNYGYTF. CDR3 in DNA: TGTGCCACATGGACAGGGAGCAGGAACTATGGCTACACCTTC.

The count of this clone is one. CDR3 DNA: TGCGCCAGCAGCCCTCCTACAGGAAGCACAGATACGCAGTATTTT. Encoded protein: CASSPPTGSTDTQYF. This chain uses TRBV5-1 with TRBJ2-3, with a possible D match to TRBD1 (5 bases). The CDR3 consists of 15 residues. CDR1 and CDR2 from the germline V gene are SGHRS and YFSETQ. Trimming removed 4 bases from V and 0 bases from J, with 12 bases in between.

The genes are TRBV6-5 and TRBJ2-1, with 10 bases fitting TRBD1. V lost 5 bases and J lost 10; bases outside the gene matches: 8. CDR3 length: 14 amino acids. Germline CDR1 is MNHEY and CDR2 is SVGAGI. The CDR3 here is CASSPGTGVGEQFF. The DNA of the CDR3 is TGTGCCAGCAGTCCCGGGACAGGGGTCGGCGAGCAGTTCTTC.

The V call is TRBV27, the J call TRBJ1-5; a possible D gene is TRBD1 (5 bases). The CDR3 is 13 amino acids. In germline, CDR1 is MNHEY, CDR2 SMNVEV (reference sequence). With 4 bases removed from V and 7 bases from J, the gap between germline ends came to 11 bases. The CDR3 region is CASSSQGWQPQHF. Written as DNA, the CDR3 is TGTGCCAGCAGTTCCCAGGGATGGCAGCCCCAGCATTTT.

The V gene is TRBV18, the J gene TRBJ2-5; the D is unclear. V gave up 3 bases and J gave up 5 bases, with 10 bases separating them. The CDR3 runs to 13 residues. CDR1 is KGHSH and CDR2 is LQKENI in the germline V gene. CDR3 in amino acids: CASSPGLRETQYF. CDR3 bases: TGTGCCAGCTCACCCGGGTTGAGGGAGACCCAGTACTTC.

The V and J genes are TRBV19 and TRBJ2-7; the match to TRBD1 covers 8 bases. V dropped 5 bases and J dropped 3; count of bases not matched to a gene: 3. Germline V gene data show CDR1 as LNHDA and CDR2 as SQIVND (reference sequence). CDR3 size: 13 residues. The CDR3 region has the DNA TGTGCCAGTAGTCCGGGACAGGTCTACGAGCAGTACTTC. Amino acid sequence: CASSPGQVYEQYF.

This chain links TRBV5-1 with TRBJ2-1, with a possible D match to TRBD1 (6 bases). Germline V lookup: CDR1 SGHRS, CDR2 YFSETQ. V was trimmed by 0 bases and J by 3 bases, leaving 19 bases between them. This CDR3 contains 18 residues. In nucleotides, the CDR3 is TGCGCCAGCAGCTTGGGCCCCAGGGGAGCGGACCACTACAATGAGCAGTTCTTC. Protein: CASSLGPRGADHYNEQFF.

The chain couples TRBV3-1 (or the pseudogene TRBV3-2) to TRBJ2-5, with 11 bases identical to TRBD2. Germline V gene lookup returns CDR1 LGHDT and CDR2 YNNKEL (reference sequence). The J segment lost 5 bases and the V segment lost 2 bases, leaving 13 bases of the junction unmatched. The CDR3 runs to 18 residues. CDR3 nucleotides: TGTGCCAGCAGCCAAAGGAGGCTAGCGGGAGGAGGAGGGGAGACCCAGTACTTC. Residues: CASSQRRLAGGGGETQYF.

CDR3 nucleotide sequence: TGTGCCAGCAGCCAATACGCGGAGACCCAGTACTTC. This gives the protein CASSQYAETQYF. The chain couples TRBV11-2 to TRBJ2-5; no firm D call. In germline, CDR1 is SGHAT, CDR2 FQNNGV. This CDR3 region has 12 residues. The V end lost 5 bases, the J end lost 5 bases, and 9 bases lay between the germline ends. The variable domain in full, completed from reference TRBV11-2 and TRBJ2-5, reads EAGVAQSPRYKIIEKRQSVAFWCNPISGHATLYWYQQILGQGPKLLIQFQNNGVVDDSQLPKDRFSAERLKGVDSTLKIQPAKLEDSAVYLCASSQYAETQYFGPGTRLLVL.